The rows below give T cell receptor beta chains drawn from one sample of a study of vaccination and CD4 T cells after COVID-19. TCRdb independently ran MiXCR on the PCR reads; one entry per CDR3 protein. The data contain 15,000 to 20,000 distinct CDR3 sequences, about 42% of them seen just once; the ten biggest clones take up around 20%. Their target antigens are unknown. The material was CD4+ T cells from blood, cultured in vitro, obtained before SARS-CoV-2 vaccination. Source of these receptors: a human donor who received a COVID-19 vaccine. Both conserved end residues are part of each CDR3. Each record gives: D gene, J gene, V gene, clone size, CDR3 DNA, CDR3 protein. D genes are given only for firm matches. For some rows the clone size is stated as once, few or many, or as a class when expanded; others skip it.

>-|TRBJ1-1|TRBV19|-
TGTGCCAGTAGCCCACGAGGGAGGGTTCACACTGAAGCTTTCTTT
CASSPRGRVHTEAFF
>-|TRBJ1-1|TRBV30|-
TGTGCCGGGGACCCGGGAACTGAAGCTTTCTTT
CAGDPGTEAFF
>-|TRBJ2-3|TRBV20-1|-
TGCAGTGCTCCCGAGGGGGAGCGGGGCACAGATACGCAGTATTTT
CSAPEGERGTDTQYF
>TRBD1|TRBJ1-6|TRBV27|few
TGTGCCAGCAGTTGGGACAGGCCTGGCCGGGGATCACCCCTCCACTTT
CASSWDRPGRGSPLHF
>TRBD1|TRBJ2-4|TRBV7-8|-
TGTGCCAGCAGCATAACAGGGGAAAACATTCAGTACTTC
CASSITGENIQYF
>TRBD1|TRBJ1-2|TRBV29-1|-
TGCAGCGTTGAAAGGCGGCCGGGACAGACAAACTATGGCTACACCTTC
CSVERRPGQTNYGYTF
>TRBD1|TRBJ2-5|TRBV20-1|-
TGCAGTGCTAGAGTTCTCGGGGACAGGTTTGAGACCCAGTACTTC
CSARVLGDRFETQYF
>-|TRBJ2-3|TRBV20-1|few
TGCAGTGCTAGTAACTTTGGGCGAGGGAGCACAGATACGCAGTATTTT
CSASNFGRGSTDTQYF
>TRBD2|TRBJ2-2|TRBV7-3|-
TGTGCCAGCAGCTCCGGGGGGGCGGGCACCGGGGAGCTGTTTTTT
CASSSGGAGTGELFF
>TRBD1|TRBJ1-1|TRBV6-1|few
TGTGCCAGCAGACAACGCACAGGGGGCTCTGAAGCTTTCTTT
CASRQRTGGSEAFF
>TRBD1|TRBJ2-7|TRBV18|-
TGTGCCAGCTCTTCGATGGGACAGTCCTACGAGCAGTACTTC
CASSSMGQSYEQYF
>TRBD1|TRBJ2-7|TRBV12-3/TRBV12-4|-
TGTGCCAGCAAAGGACAGGGGGGCTCCTACGAGCAGTACTTC
CASKGQGGSYEQYF
>TRBD2|TRBJ2-3|TRBV11-1|few
TGTGCCAGCAGCGTTAGCGGGGGCGCCGGTGGGGATACGCAGTATTTT
CASSVSGGAGGDTQYF
>TRBD2|TRBJ2-7|TRBV2|-
TGTGCCAGCAGTGAAACTAGCGGGGGGCTGGGAGAGCAGTACTTC
CASSETSGGLGEQYF
>TRBD1|TRBJ2-6|TRBV20-1|few
TGCAGTGCTATACACAGGGGGTTTTACTCTGGGGCCAACGTCCTGACTTTC
CSAIHRGFYSGANVLTF
>-|TRBJ2-4|TRBV6-4|-
TGTGCCATCAGTGCGGACAGTCTAGCCAAAAACATTCAGTACTTC
CAISADSLAKNIQYF
>-|TRBJ2-1|TRBV4-2|once
TGTGCCAGCAGCCAAGCCGGGACCTCACACAATGAGCAGTTCTTC
CASSQAGTSHNEQFF
>-|TRBJ1-5|TRBV28|-
TGTGCCAGCAACCCTTTAAGGGGCGGCTATAGCAATCAGCCCCAGCATTTT
CASNPLRGGYSNQPQHF
>-|TRBJ2-3|TRBV20-1|-
TGCAGTGCTAGAGATGGCTCCCGGGGCACAGATACGCAGTATTTT
CSARDGSRGTDTQYF
>-|TRBJ2-2|TRBV6-2/TRBV6-3|few
TGTGCCAGCCAAGGCGGCAGCTTGACTGGGGAGCTGTTTTTT
CASQGGSLTGELFF
>-|TRBJ2-4|TRBV27|-
TGTGCCAGCAGTGCCGGGTGGACGTCCAAAAACATTCAGTACTTC
CASSAGWTSKNIQYF
>TRBD2|TRBJ2-1|TRBV20-1|few
TGCAGTGCTTATCCTAGCGGGGGCCCAATCTCCTACAATGAGCAGTTCTTC
CSAYPSGGPISYNEQFF
>TRBD2|TRBJ2-2|TRBV5-6|-
TGTGCCAGCAGCTTCTTAGGACTAGCTTTGGGCGGGGAGCTGTTTTTT
CASSFLGLALGGELFF
>-|TRBJ2-2|TRBV27|-
TGTGCCAGCAGTTTATTACTGGGGGCGTTTGTGGGGACCGGGGAGCTGTTTTTT
CASSLLLGAFVGTGELFF
>-|TRBJ2-1|TRBV15|-
TGTGCCACCAGCAGAGATACGGGGATCGATGAGCAGTTCTTC
CATSRDTGIDEQFF
>-|TRBJ1-5|TRBV10-2|-
TGCGCCAGCAGTGAGTTCGGGTTTGGGCGAAGGGATCAGCCCCAGCATTTT
CASSEFGFGRRDQPQHF
>TRBD2|TRBJ2-7|TRBV20-1|few
TGCAGTGCTAGTCCAGCGGGAAACTCCTACGAGCAGTACTTC
CSASPAGNSYEQYF
>-|TRBJ1-6|TRBV18|-
TGTGCCAGCTCACCACCTGGCCAGAACTATAATTCACCCCTCCACTTT
CASSPPGQNYNSPLHF
>-|TRBJ2-3|TRBV5-1|-
TGCGCCAGCAGCTTGGCCGGGGATACGCAGTATTTT
CASSLAGDTQYF
>TRBD1|TRBJ1-1|TRBV7-2|few
TGTGCCAGCAGCTCCAGGACAGGGAGAGGTAACACTGAAGCTTTCTTT
CASSSRTGRGNTEAFF
>-|TRBJ1-2|TRBV7-9|few
TGTGCCAGCAGCTTACAGGGGAGCCATGGCTACACCTTC
CASSLQGSHGYTF
>TRBD2|TRBJ2-7|TRBV27|-
TGTGCCAGCAGTTTAGGACGGCTAGCGGGCTCCTACGAGCAGTACTTC
CASSLGRLAGSYEQYF
>-|TRBJ1-2|TRBV15|few
TGTGCCACCAGCAGAGAAAGGGAGGGGTATGGCTACACCTTC
CATSREREGYGYTF
>-|TRBJ2-2|TRBV29-1|once
TGCAGCGTTGGGCAGGGCGGTGGCACCGGGGAGCCGTTTTTT
CSVGQGGGTGEPFF
>TRBD1|TRBJ1-1|TRBV9|-
TGTGCCAGCAGCGTATTGGACAGGGGGCGGGCTGAAGCTTTCTTT
CASSVLDRGRAEAFF
>TRBD2|TRBJ2-3|TRBV7-3|-
TGTGCCAGCAGCCCGACTGGGACTAGCGGGGGGGCAACGCAGTATTTT
CASSPTGTSGGATQYF
>TRBD2|TRBJ2-2|TRBV6-1|-
TGTGCCAGCAGTAAACACCCGCCTCGGATGGCGGGGGGGCCGAGGGCCGGGGAGCTGTTTTTT
CASSKHPPRMAGGPRAGELFF